The 21 T cell receptor beta chains reported below all come from one sample, sequenced in a study of low-dose radiotherapy and immunotherapy resistance in tumors. The time point was: before trial treatment. Alpha- and beta-chain coverage of first-strand cDNA came from TRAV- and TRBV-specific primers. With a constant-region primer and a V-primer adapter, TCRs were subjected to roughly 20 PCR cycles of amplification. Using its own MiXCR run on the reads, TCRdb lists one record per CDR3 protein. The sample has 85,000 to 100,000 distinct CDR3 sequences; 8% to 10% are singletons. Sequenced material: PBMCs, taken before treatment. The receptor set was obtained from a male donor with prostate cancer.

This clonotype was recorded many times. The V and J genes are TRBV12-3 or TRBV12-4 and TRBJ1-1; TRBD1 is a possible D gene (6 bases). V lost 6 bases, J lost 5 bases, and 16 bases lay in between. The CDR3 extends over 14 amino acids. The CDR3 DNA is TGTGCCAGCAGAAAGACAGGTGAGAGGACTGAAGCTTTCTTT. This gives the protein CASRKTGERTEAFF.

This clonotype was observed a single time. The chain combines TRBV9 with TRBJ2-1; 8 bases line up with TRBD1. The germline V gene encodes CDR1 SGDLS and CDR2 YYNGEE. The ends lost 0 bases at V and 8 bases at J; junction bases unmatched: 10. The CDR3 is 16 amino acids. The CDR3 sequence: CASSVADRQGRYEQFF. For the CDR3, the DNA is TGTGCCAGCAGCGTAGCAGACCGACAGGGGCGCTATGAGCAGTTCTTC.

This clonotype was observed many times. The chain is built from TRBV6-1 and TRBJ1-5; 7 nucleotides match TRBD1. J lost 7 bases, V lost 6 bases, and 6 bases had no gene match. The CDR3 runs to 13 residues. The germline V gene encodes CDR1 MNHNS and CDR2 SASEGT. CDR3 coding DNA: TGTGCCAGCAGCGGACAGGAGGGACAGCCCCAGCATTTT. Protein: CASSGQEGQPQHF.

This clonotype was counted ten times or more. The rearrangement uses TRBV7-8 and TRBJ2-7; 7 bases are shared with TRBD2. V lost 1 base to trimming and J lost 0 bases; unmatched junction nucleotides: 3. Germline-derived CDR1 and CDR2 are SGHVS and FQNEAQ. The CDR3 extends over 15 amino acids. Here the CDR3 DNA reads TGTGCCAGCAGCTTAGAGCGGGGTAGCTCCTACGAGCAGTACTTC. Translating it yields CASSLERGSSYEQYF.

Ten or more counts support this clonotype. The chain recombines TRBV18 with TRBJ2-7; D possibly corresponds to TRBD1 (6 bases). This CDR3 contains 13 residues. Trimming took 2 bases from V and 4 from J, leaving 9 bases between them. Germline assignment: CDR1 KGHSH and CDR2 LQKENI. This CDR3 reads CASSPGTSYEQYF. The CDR3, as DNA: TGTGCCAGCTCACCAGGGACATCATACGAGCAGTACTTC.

Ten or more counts support this clonotype. The chain couples TRBV6-2 or TRBV6-3 to TRBJ2-2; tentative D call: TRBD2 (5 bases). From germline, CDR1 is MNHEY and CDR2 SVGEGT. Trimming removed 3 bases from V and 5 bases from J, with 10 bases in between. This CDR3 comprises 14 residues. The DNA of the CDR3 is TGTGCCAGCAGTTATTTCGGGGTAACCGGGGAGCTGTTTTTT. Residues: CASSYFGVTGELFF.

Of note for this clonotype: A far more abundant clone sits one base away, making this likely a read error. The chain carries TRBV13 and TRBJ2-1; 10 bases fit TRBD1. The CDR3 is made up of 17 amino acids. V shed 3 bases and J 4 bases; nucleotides not matched to a gene: 9. CDR1 and CDR2 from the germline V gene are PRHDT and FYEKMQ (reference sequence). The CDR3 region has the DNA TGTGCCAGCAGCTTTGTAGCCAGGACAGGGGGGTACAATGAGCAGTTCTTC. The encoded protein is CASSFVARTGGYNEQFF.

A word on this clonotype: A read error likely explains this, since a far larger clone differs by one base. This chain links TRBV5-8 with TRBJ2-7; D may be TRBD1 (6 bases). CDR3 length: 13 amino acids. With 6 bases removed from V and 3 bases from J, the gap between germline ends came to 13 bases. Per germline, CDR1 SGHTS and CDR2 YDEGEE. The CDR3 here is CASTVQGHYEQYF. The CDR3 bases are TGTGCCAGCACGGTACAGGGACACTACGAGCAGTACTTC.

The sample holds many counts of this clonotype. The gene calls are TRBV6-2 or TRBV6-3 and TRBJ1-2; D is unclear. This CDR3 region has 11 residues. V was clipped by 2 bases and J by 10 bases, with 8 bases between them. The germline V gene has CDR1 MNHEY and CDR2 SVGEGT. DNA of the CDR3: TGTGCCAGCAGTTACCTTAACGTCTACACCTTC. This encodes CASSYLNVYTF.

This clonotype was counted many times. The gene calls are TRBV5-1 and TRBJ1-1; possibly TRBD1 for D (5 bases). The length of the CDR3 is 14 residues. V shed 4 bases and J shed 5 bases, with 15 bases lying between them. Germline CDR1 and CDR2: SGHRS and YFSETQ. The CDR3 here is CASSRGPEETEAFF. The CDR3 DNA reads TGCGCCAGCAGCCGGGGACCAGAGGAGACTGAAGCTTTCTTT.

This clonotype was counted between two and nine times. V usage is TRBV7-9 and J usage is TRBJ2-5; 10 bases agree with TRBD1. CDR3 length: 16 amino acids. CDR1 SEHNR and CDR2 FQNEAQ come from the germline V gene (reference sequence). The trim removed 1 base at V and 2 bases at J, leaving 4 bases unmatched. The CDR3 loop reads CASSLGDRGQQETQYF. The CDR3 nucleotides read TGTGCCAGCAGCTTAGGAGACAGGGGGCAACAAGAGACCCAGTACTTC.

Many counts were recorded for this clonotype. This chain connects TRBV6-2 or TRBV6-3 to TRBJ2-6; D tentatively fits TRBD1 or TRBD2 (5 bases each). The CDR3 consists of 17 residues. CDR1 and CDR2 (germline): MNHEY, SVGEGT. V was trimmed by 8 bases and J by 1 base, leaving 18 bases between them. The CDR3 nucleotides are TGTGCCAGCTCCTCCGGGGCCATTGGATCTGGGGCCAACGTCCTGACTTTC. It translates to CASSSGAIGSGANVLTF.

This clonotype turned up a few times. A clone one base away is much larger, so this may be a read error. The rearrangement uses TRBV4-1 and TRBJ2-5; possibly TRBD2 for D (5 bases). CDR1 and CDR2 from the germline V gene are MGHRA and YSYEKL. This CDR3 region has 13 residues. Written as DNA, the CDR3 is TGCTCCAGCAGCCAATGGAGGAAAGAGACCCAGTACTTC. This translates into CSSSQWRKETQYF.

This clonotype appeared many times. The rearrangement links TRBV30 to TRBJ1-1, with unresolved D. Germline CDR1 reads GTSNPN; CDR2 reads SVGIG (reference sequence). The CDR3 has 15 residues. V was cut by 0 bases and J by 5 bases, with 16 bases left in between. The CDR3 reads CAWSVGSTVGTEAFF. The CDR3 DNA is TGTGCCTGGAGTGTCGGATCGACGGTCGGGACTGAAGCTTTCTTT. Complete variable domain (other parts from reference TRBV30 and TRBJ1-1): SQTIHQWPATLVQPVGSPLSLECTVEGTSNPNLYWYRQAAGRGLQLLFYSVGIGQISSEVPQNLSASRPQDRQFILSSKKLLLSDSGFYLCAWSVGSTVGTEAFFGQGTRLTVV.

This clonotype was seen ten or more times. The chain has TRBV6-2 or TRBV6-3 and TRBJ2-7; the match to TRBD1 covers 11 bases. The V gene end was trimmed by 5 bases and the J gene end by 3 bases; junction bases not matched to a gene: 6. The CDR3 totals 15 residues. CDR1 and CDR2 (germline): MNHEY, SVGEGT. CDR3 coding DNA: TGTGCCAGCAGTGGCGGGACAGGGGGAATCTACGAGCAGTACTTC. This sequence encodes CASSGGTGGIYEQYF.

The V call is TRBV5-1, the J call TRBJ2-7; 9 positions agree with TRBD1. This CDR3 spans 14 amino acids. Germline V gene data show CDR1 as SGHRS and CDR2 as YFSETQ. Unmatched junction bases numbered 4, after V lost 5 bases and J lost 1 base. CDR3 nucleotides: TGCGCCAGCAGGGTGACAGGGGGATCCTACGAGCAGTACTTC. Its translation is CASRVTGGSYEQYF.

This clonotype was seen at least ten times. The genes are TRBV28 and TRBJ2-7; 12 bases match TRBD1. The CDR3 is 16 residues long. Trimming at V came to 6 bases and at J to 7 bases, leaving 13 bases not matched to a gene. Germline CDR1 MDHEN, CDR2 SYDVKM. The CDR3 is CASRVLGTGGLFEQYF. The CDR3 DNA follows: TGTGCCAGCAGGGTTTTAGGGACAGGGGGCCTATTTGAGCAGTACTTC.

This clonotype was detected many times. The V gene is TRBV9, the J gene TRBJ2-2; maybe TRBD1 (6 bases). The V end lost 0 bases, the J end lost 7 bases, and 7 bases lay between the germline ends. The CDR3 length is 13 residues. Germline CDR1 reads SGDLS; CDR2 reads YYNGEE. CDR3 residues: CASSVAGDGELFF. CDR3 nucleotides: TGTGCCAGCAGCGTAGCAGGGGACGGGGAGCTGTTTTTT.

This clonotype came up many times. V is TRBV5-1 and J is TRBJ1-1, with 9 bases fitting TRBD1. The germline V gene has CDR1 SGHRS and CDR2 YFSETQ. The CDR3 length is 16 residues. With 2 bases clipped from V and 0 bases from J, the junction kept 5 bases outside the gene matches. The CDR3 sequence: CASSFGQGSLNTEAFF. CDR3 nucleotides: TGCGCCAGCAGCTTTGGACAGGGGTCATTGAACACTGAAGCTTTCTTT.

This clonotype was counted a few times. This chain uses TRBV19 with TRBJ2-5; either TRBD1 or TRBD2 may supply D (6 bases each). Trimming cost V 3 bases and J 1 base, with 15 bases left between them. This CDR3 region has 16 residues. Germline CDR1 and CDR2: LNHDA and SQIVND (reference sequence). The CDR3 DNA reads TGTGCCAGTAGTATTTGGGGGGCAGGCGCCCAAGAGACCCAGTACTTC. Translation: CASSIWGAGAQETQYF.

With respect to this clonotype: It differs at one base from a far larger clone, so likely a read error. The chain is built from TRBV23-1 and TRBJ2-1; 7 bases fit TRBD1. The J call may not be correct, given that the DNA end is closer to TRBJ2-7. TRBV23-1 is sorted into the ORF group, with uncertain function. The CDR3 is 16 residues long. The CDR3 protein is CASCQPVDRCYYEQYF. Here the CDR3 DNA reads TGCGCCAGCTGTCAACCCGTGGACAGGTGTTACTACGAGCAGTACTTC.